What follows is one T cell receptor (beta chain) and its context. Its specificity is not known. Trimming took 8 bases from V and 3 from J, leaving 16 bases between them. The CDR3 totals 14 residues. CDR1 LNHDA and CDR2 SQIVND come from the germline V gene (reference sequence). The data stem from a study of T cells in Graves' hyperthyroidism and ophthalmopathy. The study, taken as a whole, reports: Peripheral blood also featured most of the thyroid clonotypes expanded above 0.001.

Amplified TCR beta CDR3 regions came from RNA transcripts. HTBI primers were the set used in a first-round RT-PCR of the TCR CDR3. A single record per CDR3 protein comes from TCRdb applying MiXCR to the multiplex PCR reads. This table holds about 600,000 distinct CDR3 sequences, roughly 15% found once. The clonotype was recovered from a middle-aged woman with Graves' ophthalmopathy. The sample was blood. The V call is TRBV19, the J call TRBJ1-1; D is unclear. CDR3 nucleotide sequence: TGTGCCAGTGGGCAACTCCATGGGGACACTGAAGCTTTCTTT. Protein: CASGQLHGDTEAFF.